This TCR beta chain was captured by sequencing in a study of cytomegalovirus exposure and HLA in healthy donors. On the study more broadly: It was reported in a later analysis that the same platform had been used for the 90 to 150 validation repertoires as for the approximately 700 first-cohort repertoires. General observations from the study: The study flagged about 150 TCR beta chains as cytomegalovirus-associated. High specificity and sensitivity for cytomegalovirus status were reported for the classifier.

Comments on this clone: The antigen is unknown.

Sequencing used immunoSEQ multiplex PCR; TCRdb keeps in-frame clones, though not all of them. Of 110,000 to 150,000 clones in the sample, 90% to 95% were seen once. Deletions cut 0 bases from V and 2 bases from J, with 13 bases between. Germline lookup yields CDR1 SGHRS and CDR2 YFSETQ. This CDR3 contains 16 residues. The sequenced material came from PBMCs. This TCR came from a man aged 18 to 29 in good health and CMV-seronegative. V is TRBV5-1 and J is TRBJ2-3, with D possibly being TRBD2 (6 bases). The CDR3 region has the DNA TGCGCCAGCAGCTTGGATCCTAGCGATAACACAGATACGCAGTATTTT. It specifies CASSLDPSDNTDTQYF.